The 18 T cell receptor beta chains reported below all come from one sample, sequenced in a study of cytomegalovirus exposure and HLA in healthy donors. The PCR had 60 Vbeta and 13 Jbeta primers. Clones were read by immunoSEQ multiplex PCR, and TCRdb kept only the in-frame ones, dropping some. The data hold 180,000 or so clones, with 75% observed a single time. The specimen was PBMCs. Receptor source: a middle-aged woman in good health and CMV-seropositive.

This clone was found a few times. The chain recombines TRBV5-4 with TRBJ2-3; 8 positions match TRBD1. The V segment lost 4 bases and the J segment 2 bases; nucleotides outside the gene matches: 12. CDR1 SGHNT and CDR2 YYREEE come from the germline V gene (reference sequence). The CDR3 is 17 residues long. This CDR3 reads CASSSGQGPPHTDTQYF. CDR3 nucleotides: TGTGCCAGCAGCAGCGGACAGGGCCCCCCACACACAGATACGCAGTATTTT. The full variable domain, completed using reference TRBV5-4 and TRBJ2-3, is ETGVTQSPTHLIKTRGQQVTLRCSSQSGHNTVSWYQQALGQGPQFIFQYYREEENGRGNFPPRFSGLQFPNYSSELNVNALELDDSALYLCASSSGQGPPHTDTQYFGPGTRLTVL.

V usage is TRBV5-6 and J usage is TRBJ2-5; TRBD2 might be the D (7 bases). The CDR3 loop spans 13 amino acids. V was shortened by 0 bases and J by 5 bases, with 8 bases between the two germline ends. The germline V gene encodes CDR1 SGHDT and CDR2 YYEEEE. CDR3 coding DNA: TGTGCCAGCAGCTTGGAGGGGGGGGAGACCCAGTACTTC. This encodes CASSLEGGETQYF.

The genes are TRBV9 and TRBJ2-7; 8 bases line up with TRBD1. Germline V gives CDR1 SGDLS, CDR2 YYNGEE. With 4 bases clipped from V and 0 bases from J, the junction kept 6 bases outside the gene matches. The CDR3 has 15 residues. Here the CDR3 DNA reads TGTGCCAGCAGCCCCGACAGGGGCCCCTCCTACGAGCAGTACTTC. Protein sequence: CASSPDRGPSYEQYF.

This chain connects TRBV11-1 to TRBJ2-7; TRBD2 is a possible D gene (7 bases). V was clipped by 8 bases and J by 2 bases, with 16 bases between them. The germline CDR1 and CDR2 sequences are SGHAT and FQDESV (reference sequence). This CDR3 has 14 amino acids. The chain's CDR3 is CASSPGGETYEQYF. In DNA form, the CDR3 reads TGTGCCAGCTCACCGGGGGGCGAGACCTACGAGCAGTACTTC.

The chain carries TRBV7-2 and TRBJ2-4; 7 bases are a match to TRBD2. From germline, CDR1 is SGHTA and CDR2 FQGNSA. Unmatched junction bases numbered 1, after V lost 4 bases and J lost 1 base. The CDR3 contains 14 residues. Here the CDR3 DNA reads TGTGCCAGCAGCTCTAGCGGCGCCAAAAACATTCAGTACTTC. As protein: CASSSSGAKNIQYF.

V and J are TRBV13 and TRBJ2-1; possible D gene TRBD2, 5 bases. The CDR3 runs to 15 residues. Trimming removed 1 base at V and 10 bases at J, with 17 bases between. The V gene's germline CDR1 is PRHDT and CDR2 FYEKMQ (reference sequence). CDR3 loop: CASSLVTHSEREQFF. CDR3 DNA sequence: TGTGCCAGCAGCTTAGTAACCCATTCGGAGCGGGAGCAGTTCTTC.

The chain recombines TRBV2 with TRBJ2-1; 14 bases agree with TRBD2. The CDR3 runs 15 residues. V gave up 6 bases and J gave up 10 bases; unmatched junction bases: 8. Germline CDR1 is SNHLY and CDR2 is FYNNEI. CDR3 protein: CASRRETSGRGEQFF. DNA of the CDR3: TGTGCCAGCAGGAGAGAGACTAGCGGGAGGGGGGAGCAGTTCTTC.

V is TRBV5-1 and J is TRBJ2-5; D ambiguous. The CDR3 extends over 12 amino acids. The ends were cut back, 1 base at V and 5 bases at J, with 6 bases in the middle. Germline assignment: CDR1 SGHRS and CDR2 YFSETQ. CDR3: CASSLPRETQYF. DNA for the CDR3: TGCGCCAGCAGCTTGCCGCGGGAGACCCAGTACTTC.

This clone was seen once. This chain connects TRBV7-9 to TRBJ1-1; D perhaps matches TRBD1 (6 bases). V lost 0 bases and J 5 bases, leaving 7 bases between the germline ends. The germline V gene has CDR1 SEHNR and CDR2 FQNEAQ (reference sequence). The CDR3 totals 13 residues. Written as DNA, the CDR3 is TGTGCCAGCAGCTTAGCGAGGGGGACTGAAGCTTTCTTT. This sequence encodes CASSLARGTEAFF.

A few counts support this clone. This rearrangement joins TRBV28 to TRBJ2-3; TRBD2 is a possible D gene (6 bases). V was cut by 4 bases and J by 0 bases, with 11 bases left in between. This CDR3 is 15 amino acids long. CDR1 and CDR2 (germline): MDHEN, SYDVKM. The CDR3 DNA reads as TGTGCCAGCAGTTCAGGACTACCCAGCACAGATACGCAGTATTTT. This gives the protein CASSSGLPSTDTQYF.

CDR3 bases: TGTGCCAGCAGTGACCCCGTCGCAGGGGGCGCGTCGAACTATGGCTACACCTTC. It encodes CASSDPVAGGASNYGYTF. The chain joins TRBV6-1 to TRBJ1-2; 8 bases agree with TRBD1. The CDR3 contains 18 residues. Germline trimming cut 3 bases from V and 2 bases from J; bases unmatched to any gene: 14. The germline V gene has CDR1 MNHNS and CDR2 SASEGT.

The chain links TRBV7-9 to TRBJ1-2, with D possibly being TRBD1 (6 bases). The CDR3 totals 16 residues. Germline V CDR1 and CDR2: SEHNR, FQNEAQ (reference sequence). V shed 5 bases and J shed 5 bases, with 21 bases lying between them. CDR3 region: CASSVTGNSPLYGYTF. The CDR3 bases are TGTGCCAGCAGCGTTACAGGGAATAGCCCGCTATATGGCTACACCTTC.

There are a few counts of this clone. CDR3 amino acids: CASSRPGAGSYEQYF. The CDR3 coding sequence is TGTGCCAGCAGCCGCCCGGGCGCGGGAAGCTACGAGCAGTACTTC. The chain combines TRBV6-1 with TRBJ2-5; D perhaps matches TRBD2 (6 bases). The assigned J gene may be wrong: the sequence end matches TRBJ2-7 better. CDR1 and CDR2 from the germline V gene are MNHNS and SASEGT. This CDR3 region has 15 residues.

The chain links TRBV11-2 to TRBJ2-7; 11 nucleotides align to TRBD2. J lost 6 bases, V lost 5 bases, and 3 bases had no gene match. Germline CDR1 is SGHAT and CDR2 is FQNNGV. CDR3 length: 13 residues. CDR3 amino acids: CASSPLAGGEQYF. CDR3 coding DNA: TGTGCCAGCAGCCCCCTAGCGGGAGGCGAGCAGTACTTC.

The chain uses TRBV19 and TRBJ2-1; a weak D match, TRBD2 (7 bases). This CDR3 is built from 13 residues. Trimming took 4 bases from V and 8 from J, leaving 12 bases between them. Germline-derived CDR1 and CDR2 are LNHDA and SQIVND (reference sequence). CDR3 in DNA: TGTGCCAGTAGTAACGGGGGGCATTATGAGCAGTTCTTC. Its protein product is CASSNGGHYEQFF.

This chain connects TRBV7-9 to TRBJ2-2; D possibly corresponds to TRBD2 (6 bases). The germline V gene encodes CDR1 SEHNR and CDR2 FQNEAQ (reference sequence). V lost 7 bases, J lost 9 bases, and 12 bases lay in between. CDR3 size: 12 residues. In nucleotides, the CDR3 is TGTGCCAGCACCCCCGGGGGAAGGGAGCTGTTTTTT. Its translation is CASTPGGRELFF.

On this clone: Sequence at one end of the junction differs from germline and may be a read error. The chain has TRBV5-1 and TRBJ1-4; maybe TRBD1 (5 bases). The germline gives CDR1 SGHRS, CDR2 YFSETQ. The CDR3 runs 15 residues. CDR3 coding DNA: TGCGCCAGCAGCTTGTATGGGGGGGACGGGGCTTTCCTGGTGTTT. Amino acids: CASSLYGGDGAFLVF.

The chain employs TRBV2 and TRBJ2-7; 7 bases agree with TRBD1. This CDR3 is 15 amino acids long. In germline, CDR1 is SNHLY, CDR2 FYNNEI. V gave up 5 bases and J gave up 2 bases; unmatched junction bases: 9. The CDR3 protein is CASSSPGTAPYEQYF. The DNA for the CDR3 is TGTGCCAGCAGTAGCCCCGGGACAGCGCCCTACGAGCAGTACTTC.